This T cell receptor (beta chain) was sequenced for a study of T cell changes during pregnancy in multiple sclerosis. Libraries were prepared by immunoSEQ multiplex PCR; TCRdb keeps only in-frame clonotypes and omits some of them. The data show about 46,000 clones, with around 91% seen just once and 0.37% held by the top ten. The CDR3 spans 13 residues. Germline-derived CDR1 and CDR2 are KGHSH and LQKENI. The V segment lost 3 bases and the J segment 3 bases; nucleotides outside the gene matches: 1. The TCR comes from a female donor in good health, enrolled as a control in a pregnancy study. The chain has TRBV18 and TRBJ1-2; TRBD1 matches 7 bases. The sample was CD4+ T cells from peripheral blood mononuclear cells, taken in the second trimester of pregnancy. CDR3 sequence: CASSPGQDYGYTF. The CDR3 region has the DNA TGTGCCAGCTCACCCGGACAGGACTATGGCTACACCTTC.